This TCR beta chain was sequenced in a study of blood T cell repertoires in COVID-19. The overall study: Acute and convalescent COVID-19 specimens originated in the United States, Italy and Spain.

The CDR3 length is 16 residues. V dropped 0 bases and J dropped 0; count of bases not matched to a gene: 3. Germline V gives CDR1 SGDLS, CDR2 YYNGEE. Under the authors' procedure: Nucleated cell counts were estimated from reference gene primer amplification. The data were produced by immunoSEQ multiplex PCR, yet TCRdb's version contains in-frame clones alone and is incomplete. V and J calls and clone size are those listed in that table; D and trimming were worked out from the DNA. The sample holds about 29,000 clones, roughly 84% seen once. The sequence came from a man older than 75 with active COVID-19. Sequencing was done on a sample of peripheral blood. The J gene is TRBJ2-3, the V gene TRBV9; 8 nucleotides match TRBD1. CDR3 region: CASSVAGTGSTDTQYF. The CDR3 nucleotides are TGTGCCAGCAGCGTAGCGGGGACAGGTAGCACAGATACGCAGTATTTT.